These 29 T cell receptor beta chains came from one sample sequenced in a study of CD8+CD57+ T cells in acquired aplastic anemia. Patients sequenced had flow cytometry evidence of CD8+CD57+ cell expansion. For CDR3 and TCR beta VDJ profiling, genomic DNA was the template used. One entry per CDR3 protein results from TCRdb running MiXCR on the reads. The data show 160,000 or so distinct CDR3 sequences, with around half seen just once and 25% to 40% held by the top ten. Sequenced: sorted CD4+, CD8+, or CD8+CD57+ T cells (not recorded which) from PBMCs. The receptor source for this set is a human donor with aplastic anemia.

This chain joins TRBV24-1 and TRBJ1-4, with a possible D match to TRBD1 (5 bases). Trimming cost V 5 bases and J 10 bases, with 13 bases left between them. From germline, CDR1 is KGHDR and CDR2 SFDVKD. The CDR3 is made up of 13 amino acids. CDR3 nucleotides: TGTGCCACCAGTGTTCACGGGAGGGGAAAACTGTTTTTT. This translates into CATSVHGRGKLFF.

The CDR3 loop reads CASSIGGGSGYTF. Here the CDR3 DNA reads TGTGCCAGTAGTATCGGAGGGGGCAGTGGCTACACCTTC. The chain is built from TRBV19 and TRBJ1-2; 7 nucleotides line up with TRBD1. Per the germline V gene, CDR1 is LNHDA and CDR2 is SQIVND (reference sequence). The junction had 5 bases not matched to a gene; V was cut back by 3 bases and J by 7 bases. The CDR3 contains 13 residues. Full variable domain (missing parts from reference TRBV19 and TRBJ1-2): DGGITQSPKYLFRKEGQNVTLSCEQNLNHDAMYWYRQDPGQGLRLIYYSQIVNDFQKGDIAEGYSVSREKKESFPLTVTSAQKNPTAFYLCASSIGGGSGYTFGSGTRLTVV.

V is TRBV6-2 or TRBV6-3 and J is TRBJ1-6; 7 bases align to TRBD1. There are 13 residues in the CDR3. Germline V lookup: CDR1 MNHEY, CDR2 SVGEGT. V was pared by 7 bases and J by 7 bases, with 4 bases of the junction left unmatched. CDR3 coding DNA: TGTGCCAGCAAACAGGGGTTGAATTCACCCCTCCACTTT. It yields the protein CASKQGLNSPLHF.

The chain is built from TRBV3-1 and TRBJ2-3; 11 nucleotides align to TRBD2. Germline values: CDR1 LGHDT, CDR2 YNNKEL (reference sequence). V was pared by 6 bases and J by 6 bases, with 11 bases of the junction left unmatched. The CDR3 totals 16 residues. CDR3 in DNA: TGTGCCAGCAGGCCTATAGCGGGAGGGCCTAAGGATACGCAGTATTTT. Translating gives CASRPIAGGPKDTQYF.

This sequence joins TRBV27 and TRBJ2-1; 10 nucleotides align to TRBD1. CDR1 is MNHEY and CDR2 is SMNVEV in the germline V gene (reference sequence). There are 15 residues in the CDR3. Unmatched junction bases numbered 11, after V lost 7 bases and J lost 8 bases. The CDR3 reads CASIGWGQGIDEQFF. The CDR3 DNA is TGTGCCAGCATCGGGTGGGGACAGGGGATCGATGAGCAGTTCTTC.

This clonotype has a count of ten or more. V usage is TRBV3-1 and J usage is TRBJ2-7, with TRBD2 as a possible D gene (6 bases). With 6 bases removed from V and 2 bases from J, the gap between germline ends came to 8 bases. The CDR3 extends over 12 amino acids. CDR1 and CDR2 from the germline V gene are LGHDT and YNNKEL (reference sequence). Here the CDR3 reads CASRGGTYEQYF. CDR3 nucleotides: TGTGCCAGCAGGGGAGGTACCTACGAGCAGTACTTC.

This clonotype showed up just a few times. The chain has TRBV5-5 and TRBJ2-7; no clear D. Germline V gives CDR1 SGHKS, CDR2 YYEKEE (reference sequence). The CDR3 length is 14 residues. The V gene lost 0 bases and the J gene lost 3 bases, with 10 bases spanning the gap. This CDR3 is CASSLGGGSYEQYF. CDR3 sequence (DNA): TGTGCCAGCAGCTTGGGAGGCGGCAGCTACGAGCAGTACTTC.

V gene TRBV25-1 combines with J gene TRBJ1-1; a weak D match, TRBD1 (6 bases). Germline CDR1 MGHDK, CDR2 SYGVNS. CDR3 length: 15 residues. V was pared by 5 bases and J by 1 base, with 14 bases between. Written as DNA, the CDR3 is TGTGCCAGCAGTCTTTCGCCGACAGGGAACACTGAAGCTTTCTTT. As protein: CASSLSPTGNTEAFF.

On this clonotype: A much larger clone is a single base away; this may be a read error. V usage is TRBV4-1 and J usage is TRBJ2-7, with TRBD1 matching over 8 bases. This CDR3 comprises 15 residues. The germline gives CDR1 MGHRA, CDR2 YSYEKL. The CDR3 protein is CASSQTTDRAYEQHF. DNA of the CDR3: TGCGCCAGCAGCCAAACAACGGACAGGGCCTACGAGCAGCACTTC.

For the CDR3, the DNA is TGCAGTGCCGAGGGGGGGGCGCAGTCATCTGGGGCCAACGTCCTGACTTTC. It codes for CSAEGGAQSSGANVLTF. The J gene is TRBJ2-6, the V gene TRBV20-1; possible D gene TRBD2, 7 bases. Germline CDR1 reads DFQATT; CDR2 reads SNEGSKA (reference sequence). The V and J ends lost 6 bases and 1 base respectively, with 19 bases between them. The CDR3 consists of 17 residues.

This clonotype has a handful of counts. This chain joins TRBV29-1 and TRBJ2-7; D may be TRBD1 (5 bases). The V end lost 4 bases, the J end lost 3 bases, and 13 bases lay between the germline ends. The length of the CDR3 is 13 residues. Germline V gives CDR1 SQVTM, CDR2 ANQGSEA. The CDR3 nucleotides read TGCAGCGTTGGAGGCAGGGTGTTCTACGAGCAGTACTTC. As protein: CSVGGRVFYEQYF.

This chain connects TRBV7-7 to TRBJ2-5; 11 bases line up with TRBD2. Losses at the gene ends were 3 bases for V and 5 bases for J; bases not matched to a gene: 5. This CDR3 contains 15 residues. Germline lookup yields CDR1 SSHAT and CDR2 FNYEAQ (reference sequence). The CDR3 DNA is TGTGCCAGCAGCTTTAGCGGGGGGGCAGCGGAGACCCAGTACTTC. This translates into CASSFSGGAAETQYF.

The sample holds one count of this clonotype. The chain has TRBV10-3 and TRBJ1-2; D is unclear. The CDR3 has 14 residues. CDR1 is ENHRY, CDR2 SYGVKD, per germline. Trimming removed 1 base from V and 4 bases from J, with 10 bases in between. The CDR3 DNA reads as TGTGCCATCAGTGAGTTGGCAGGTTCCTATGGCTACACCTTC. Translation: CAISELAGSYGYTF.

In this sample, this clonotype turned up a few times. The V call is TRBV27, the J call TRBJ2-3; perhaps D is TRBD1 or TRBD2 (5 bases each). Germline assignment: CDR1 MNHEY and CDR2 SMNVEV (reference sequence). V lost 2 bases to trimming and J lost 6 bases, with 15 bases between them. The CDR3 runs to 15 residues. CDR3 residues: CASSLHGARIDTQYF. As DNA, the CDR3 is TGTGCCAGCAGTTTACACGGGGCGCGGATTGATACGCAGTATTTT.

This chain uses TRBV19 with TRBJ2-7, with D unresolved. Trimming took off 3 bases at V and 5 bases at J, with 14 bases between the two ends. The germline V gene has CDR1 LNHDA and CDR2 SQIVND (reference sequence). The length of the CDR3 is 14 residues. DNA of the CDR3: TGTGCCAGTAGTATGGCCTCGGCTTCCCACGAGCAGTACTTC. Amino acids: CASSMASASHEQYF.

The chain recombines TRBV10-3 with TRBJ2-2, with D unclear. The CDR3 extends over 17 amino acids. Per the germline V gene, CDR1 is ENHRY and CDR2 is SYGVKD. V was clipped by 0 bases and J by 1 base, with 12 bases between them. The CDR3 bases are TGTGCCATCAGTGAGTCAGAGGTAGCCCTGAACACCGGGGAGCTGTTTTTT. Protein: CAISESEVALNTGELFF.

The chain combines TRBV30 with TRBJ2-1; TRBD2 aligns across 7 bases. Looked up from germline, CDR1 is GTSNPN and CDR2 is SVGIG (reference sequence). The CDR3 length is 14 residues. V lost 5 bases, J lost 2 bases, and 6 bases stayed unmatched. CDR3 region: CAWQRLAPYNEQFF. CDR3 DNA: TGTGCCTGGCAGCGACTAGCCCCCTACAATGAGCAGTTCTTC.

There are many counts of this clonotype. The J gene is TRBJ2-2, the V gene TRBV6-1; TRBD1 aligns across 7 bases. V gave up 6 bases and J gave up 7 bases; unmatched junction bases: 5. Germline V gene sequence: CDR1 MNHNS, CDR2 SASEGT. This CDR3 has 13 amino acids. As DNA, the CDR3 is TGTGCCAGCAGCCTGACAGGGAACGGGGAGCTGTTTTTT. This codes for CASSLTGNGELFF.

This rearrangement joins TRBV20-1 to TRBJ2-7; 10 bases match TRBD1. The J segment lost 4 bases and the V segment lost 6 bases, leaving 12 bases of the junction unmatched. The CDR3 is 15 residues long. Germline-derived CDR1 and CDR2 are DFQATT and SNEGSKA (reference sequence). The CDR3 region has the DNA TGCAGTGCAACTCTCCTGGGACAGGGGTTTTACGAGCAGTACTTC. Its translation: CSATLLGQGFYEQYF.

The chain uses TRBV10-2 and TRBJ1-2; 9 bases are shared with TRBD1. The CDR3 sequence is 15 residues long. Per germline, CDR1 WSHSY and CDR2 SAAADI. V dropped 3 bases and J dropped 3; count of bases not matched to a gene: 5. CDR3 loop: CASSDQQGADYGYTF. The DNA for the CDR3 is TGCGCCAGCAGTGACCAACAGGGGGCCGACTATGGCTACACCTTC.

This clonotype was observed at least ten times. The rearrangement links TRBV10-1 to TRBJ2-1; 7 nucleotides agree with TRBD2. The V segment lost 0 bases and the J segment 8 bases; nucleotides outside the gene matches: 4. Germline lookup yields CDR1 WNHNN and CDR2 SYGVQD (reference sequence). This CDR3 has 14 residues. The CDR3 loop is CASSESRLAHEQFF. CDR3 sequence (DNA): TGCGCCAGCAGTGAGTCGCGACTAGCCCATGAGCAGTTCTTC.

This clonotype was counted once. CDR3 residues: CAIRDRAVNEQYF. The CDR3 nucleotides read TGTGCCATCCGAGACAGGGCGGTGAACGAGCAGTACTTC. The rearrangement links TRBV10-3 to TRBJ2-7; TRBD1 aligns across 7 bases. Unmatched junction bases numbered 9, after V lost 8 bases and J lost 5 bases. There are 13 residues in the CDR3. The germline CDR1 and CDR2 sequences are ENHRY and SYGVKD.

Concerning this clonotype: A clone one base away is much larger, so this may be a read error. The rearrangement links TRBV5-1 to TRBJ2-1; TRBD2 agrees at 9 bases. CDR1 and CDR2 (germline): SGHRS, YFSETQ. The CDR3 extends over 15 amino acids. CDR3 in amino acids: CASSFAGGRYNEPFF. The CDR3 DNA is TGCGCCAGCAGCTTCGCGGGAGGGCGCTACAATGAGCCGTTCTTC.

This clonotype was detected many times. This sequence joins TRBV7-3 and TRBJ1-1; D is unresolved. Germline CDR1 reads SGHTA; CDR2 reads FQGTGA. Trimming cost V 5 bases and J 1 base, with 11 bases left between them. This CDR3 contains 14 residues. In DNA form, the CDR3 reads TGTGCCAGCAGCGAATCGGTGGGGAACACTGAAGCTTTCTTT. It encodes CASSESVGNTEAFF.

The J gene is TRBJ2-1, the V gene TRBV15, with D hard to call. Trimming took off 8 bases at V and 3 bases at J, with 14 bases between the two ends. The CDR3 runs 14 residues. CDR1 is LNHNV and CDR2 is YYDKDF in the germline V gene (reference sequence). Here the CDR3 reads CATVPENGYNEQFF. DNA for the CDR3: TGTGCCACCGTCCCCGAAAATGGCTACAATGAGCAGTTCTTC.

This clonotype was observed many times. CDR3 residues: CASSGTNNLNTDTQYF. For the CDR3, the DNA is TGCGCCAGCAGCGGCACAAACAACCTTAACACAGATACGCAGTATTTT. J is TRBJ2-3 and V is TRBV5-1; no firm D call. Trimming removed 4 bases at V and 2 bases at J, with 17 bases between. The CDR3 has 16 amino acids. The V gene's germline CDR1 is SGHRS and CDR2 YFSETQ.

V and J are TRBV2 and TRBJ2-3, with D hard to call. V was cut by 4 bases and J by 0 bases, with 11 bases left in between. This CDR3 is built from 15 residues. Germline values: CDR1 SNHLY, CDR2 FYNNEI. As DNA, the CDR3 is TGTGCCAGCAGTGGTGTAGGAACTAGCACAGATACGCAGTATTTT. Translating gives CASSGVGTSTDTQYF.

To note about this clonotype: It may be a read error: a sequence one base away is much more abundant. The V call is TRBV12-3 or TRBV12-4, the J call TRBJ2-7; D is unresolved. The CDR3 consists of 17 residues. The CDR3 DNA sequence: TGTGCCAGCAGTCCATATAGTGCTGTGGCAGACTCCTACGGGCAGTACTTC. Translated: CASSPYSAVADSYGQYF.

The V call is TRBV10-2, the J call TRBJ2-7, with TRBD2 matching over 13 bases. Germline V gene sequence: CDR1 WSHSY, CDR2 SAAADI. The V and J ends lost 10 bases and 2 bases, in that order; junction bases with no gene match: 8. The length of the CDR3 is 15 residues. CDR3 nucleotides: TGCGCCACCTACGGGACTAGCGGGGCCGCCTACGAGCAGTACTTC. Amino acids: CATYGTSGAAYEQYF.